This T cell receptor beta chain is drawn from a study of blood T cell repertoires in COVID-19 (TCRdb year 2020). Notes on the research overall: Collaborator samples came from the United States, Italy and Spain and covered acute and convalescent phases of COVID-19. The prospective study material was composed of cDNA or gDNA derived from T cells, B-cell-depleted T cells, or PBMCs. Deeply sampled blood TCRbeta repertoires from subjects exposed to, actively infected with, or recovered from COVID-19 were included in the dataset. The repertoires were made available in a free public database intended to serve as a resource for research on the immune response to SARS-CoV-2. The samples were drawn from the first 160 participants of the ongoing ImmuneRACE study and from about 1,200 subjects provided by 6 global collaborators. Sample metadata almost always included a de-identified subject ID, COVID-19 status, age in years and sex. Where HLA class I and class II types were available, the types were taken from metadata supplied by the sample provider, not from assay-based typing. Points the paper makes about the study in general: The amount of clinical and demographic metadata varied by source and participant and was provided uncurated.

The immunoSEQ Assay, a bias-controlled multiplex PCR, was used to amplify TCRbeta CDR3 regions from genomic DNA. Processing in the source paper ran as follows. Nucleated cell counts per sample were estimated from amplification of reference gene primers within the assay. Sequence reads were collapsed and filtered to measure the absolute abundance of every unique TCRbeta CDR3 rearrangement. For each sample, productive Simpson clonality was calculated by taking the square root of Simpson's diversity index across productive rearrangements. Drawn from immuneACCESS, this table holds only the in-frame rearrangements with V and J called that TCRdb kept. Clones are partly lost; checked studies trace under half to an unresolved V gene and leave the rest unexplained. V, J and clone size are those of that table, while D and trimming were read from the DNA. A total of more than 100,000 clones appear in this sample, 84% of them only once. The ten largest clones represent around 1.4% of the sample.

CDR1 and CDR2 are drawn from the germline V gene: SNHLY, FYNNEI. The CDR3 contains 13 residues, cysteine and phenylalanine counted. Only the CDR3 DNA is retained, 39 bases long and in frame from the first base. Trimming accounts for 5 bases at V and 2 bases at J, while the number of junction bases matched to no gene is 2. Whole blood was collected in K2EDTA tubes by collaborating institutions according to the institutions' own protocols. Collaborator samples were shipped for TCRbeta analysis as frozen whole blood, isolated PBMCs, or DNA extracted from either sample type. In the case of this clone: Its recognized antigen is unknown. No quality values exist for individual bases; no much larger clone is one base distant.

The sequence joins TRBV2 to TRBJ1-2, and 7 junction bases match TRBD1. The sequence was obtained from a man between 60 and 75 years old with acute or convalescent COVID-19. The specimen was peripheral blood. The CDR3 protein is CASSTGVNYGYTF. In nucleotides, the sequence is TGTGCCAGCAGTACAGGGGTCAACTATGGCTACACCTTC.